This is a list of T cell receptor beta chains from one sample in a study of chemoradiotherapy in HPV16-positive cancers. The repertoire was sequenced with immunoSEQ multiplex PCR; TCRdb's copy has only in-frame clones and lacks some. This table has 2,500 to 3,500 clones, 70% to 80% appearing once. Sample acquisition took place from a patient who underwent chemoradiotherapy. The receptor set was obtained from a human donor with HPV-associated anogenital cancer. The CDR3 runs from the conserved cysteine through the conserved F or W. The D gene is left open where the match is weak. For some rows the clone size is stated as once, few or many, or as a class when expanded; others skip it.

cdr3_aa cdr3_nt v_call d_call clone_size j_call
CASSPKTGGYEQYF TGTGCCAGCAGCCCAAAGACAGGAGGCTACGAGCAGTACTTC TRBV7-6 . few TRBJ2-7
CASSLPPPGLGGTEAFF TGTGCCAGCAGTTTGCCCCCACCCGGGTTGGGGGGCACTGAAGCTTTCTTT TRBV28 . . TRBJ1-1
CAITGFGSTEAFF TGTGCCATCACAGGGTTCGGGAGCACTGAAGCTTTCTTT TRBV28 . . TRBJ1-1
CASSLAGTGTSEQYF TGTGCCAGCAGCCTTGCCGGGACAGGGACGTCCGAGCAGTACTTC TRBV5-8 TRBD1 . TRBJ2-7
CASSLRQGARTEAFF TGTGCCAGCAGTTTACGACAGGGGGCACGCACTGAAGCTTTCTTT TRBV27 TRBD1 few TRBJ1-1
CAWVAQRRANYGYTF TGTGCCTGGGTGGCACAGCGGAGGGCTAACTATGGCTACACCTTC TRBV30 . . TRBJ1-2
CASRSDRGPGGELFF TGTGCCAGCAGATCGGACAGGGGGCCCGGCGGGGAGCTGTTTTTT TRBV6-5 TRBD1 . TRBJ2-2
CASSSARNTEAFF TGTGCCAGCAGTTCCGCAAGGAACACTGAAGCTTTCTTT TRBV6-5 . . TRBJ1-1
CASSPSLGVTEAFF TGTGCCAGCAGCCCCTCTCTCGGGGTCACTGAAGCTTTCTTT TRBV5-4 . . TRBJ1-1
CASSLEGQIYGYTF TGTGCCAGCAGCTTAGAGGGACAAATTTATGGCTACACCTTC TRBV7-9 . . TRBJ1-2
CASSPDRANEKLFF TGCGCCAGCAGCCCGGACAGGGCTAATGAAAAACTGTTTTTT TRBV4-3 TRBD1 . TRBJ1-4
CASSPTGPQETQYF TGTGCCAGCAGCCCGACAGGTCCGCAAGAGACCCAGTACTTC TRBV6-6 . . TRBJ2-5
CASSGDRGAFF TGTGCCAGCAGTGGCGACAGGGGCGCTTTCTTT TRBV6-5 TRBD1 . TRBJ1-1
CASSLSLSYEQYF TGTGCCAGCAGTTTATCACTCTCCTACGAGCAGTACTTC TRBV28 . . TRBJ2-7
CASSENRAGWTGELFF TGTGCCAGCAGTGAAAATAGGGCAGGGTGGACCGGGGAGCTGTTTTTT TRBV2 . once TRBJ2-2
CASKSGQTTGELFF TGCGCCAGCAAATCCGGACAGACCACCGGGGAGCTGTTTTTT TRBV5-1 . . TRBJ2-2
CASSRLGYEQYF TGTGCCAGCAGCCGGCTAGGTTACGAGCAGTACTTC TRBV27 . . TRBJ2-7
CASSLGLAGETQYF TGTGCCAGCAGTCTAGGACTAGCGGGAGAGACCCAGTACTTC TRBV5-4 TRBD2 . TRBJ2-5
CASSVVGGTYNEQFF TGTGCCAGCAGCGTAGTTGGCGGGACCTACAATGAGCAGTTCTTC TRBV9 . . TRBJ2-1
CASSTLYGYTF TGTGCCAGCAGCACTCTTTATGGCTACACCTTC TRBV28 . . TRBJ1-2
CAWSVTLTEAFF TGTGCCTGGAGTGTAACCTTAACTGAAGCTTTCTTT TRBV30 . . TRBJ1-1
CAWTTGGNYGYTF TGTGCCTGGACTACGGGAGGAAACTATGGCTACACCTTC TRBV30 . . TRBJ1-2
CASSSQGGTNEKLFF TGTGCCAGTAGTTCCCAAGGAGGAACTAATGAAAAACTGTTTTTT TRBV19 . once TRBJ1-4
CASSPSGTYSYNEQFF TGTGCCAGCAGCCCTAGCGGGACGTACTCCTACAATGAGCAGTTCTTC TRBV7-2 TRBD2 . TRBJ2-1
CASSSSIDVSSYEQYF TGCGCCAGCAGCTCGTCCATCGACGTCAGCTCCTACGAGCAGTACTTC TRBV5-1 . . TRBJ2-7
CASGPRESGNQPQHF TGTGCTAGTGGTCCCAGGGAGTCGGGCAATCAGCCCCAGCATTTT TRBV12-5 . . TRBJ1-5
CASSQEEGNQPQHF TGCGCCAGCAGCCAAGAAGAAGGGAATCAGCCCCAGCATTTT TRBV4-1 . . TRBJ1-5
CASSVGVYEQYF TGTGCCAGCAGTGTGGGGGTGTACGAGCAGTACTTC TRBV28 . . TRBJ2-7
CASSQGLYRVGETQYF TGTGCCAGCAGCCAAGGGCTTTACAGGGTTGGTGAGACCCAGTACTTC TRBV14 . . TRBJ2-5
CASSLTATRGDTGELFF TGTGCCAGCAGCTTAACGGCCACCCGGGGGGACACCGGGGAGCTGTTTTTT TRBV11-2 TRBD2 . TRBJ2-2
CASSESWTAEAFF TGCGCCAGCAGTGAGTCGTGGACGGCTGAAGCTTTCTTT TRBV10-2 . once TRBJ1-1
CASSIGGKLFF TGTGCCAGTAGTATAGGTGGAAAACTGTTTTTT TRBV19 . . TRBJ1-4
CASSLNRVYGYTF TGTGCCAGCAGCCTCAATAGGGTCTATGGCTACACCTTC TRBV28 . . TRBJ1-2
CASSFSEGHSSYEQYF TGCGCCAGCAGCTTCTCAGAGGGACACAGCTCCTACGAGCAGTACTTC TRBV5-1 . . TRBJ2-7
CASSLVGETQYF TGCGCCAGCAGCTTGGTAGGCGAGACCCAGTACTTC TRBV5-1 . few TRBJ2-5
CASSPPGQAIYNEQFF TGTGCCAGCTCACCACCGGGCCAGGCTATCTACAATGAGCAGTTCTTC TRBV18 . . TRBJ2-1
CASSSSGALSYEQYF TGTGCCAGCAGCTCCTCCGGGGCTCTCTCCTACGAGCAGTACTTC TRBV5-5 . . TRBJ2-7
CASSPDHTQYF TGTGCCAGCAGCCCAGACCACACCCAGTACTTC TRBV2 . once TRBJ2-5
CASSFSEGHSSYEQYF TGCGCCAGCAGCTTCTCAGAGGGACACAGCTCCTACGAGCAGTACTTC TRBV5-1 . . TRBJ2-7
CASSLTGTENQPQHF TGTGCCAGCAGCTTGACAGGGACTGAAAATCAGCCCCAGCATTTT TRBV7-8 TRBD1 . TRBJ1-5
CASSFFLLGSYEQYF TGTGCCAGCAGCTTCTTCCTACTAGGTTCCTACGAGCAGTACTTC TRBV5-5 . . TRBJ2-7
CASSRTEGSNQPQHF TGTGCCAGTAGCCGAACCGAGGGGAGCAATCAGCCCCAGCATTTT TRBV19 . . TRBJ1-5
CASSVEGGNTIYF TGTGCCAGCAGCGTAGAAGGGGGAAACACCATATATTTT TRBV9 . . TRBJ1-3
CASSIGNSGANVLTF TGTGCCAGCAGCATAGGGAACTCTGGGGCCAACGTCCTGACTTTC TRBV11-3 . . TRBJ2-6
CASSSRSLAEPYEQYF TGTGCCAGCAGCTCCCGCTCACTAGCGGAACCCTACGAGCAGTACTTC TRBV11-2 TRBD2 . TRBJ2-7
CASSEDRGRFEKLFF TGTGCCAGTAGTGAGGACAGGGGGCGTTTTGAAAAACTGTTTTTT TRBV19 TRBD1 . TRBJ1-4
CASSPGLAGLTTDTQYF TGCGCCAGCAGCCCCGGACTAGCGGGACTTACCACAGATACGCAGTATTTT TRBV4-3 TRBD2 . TRBJ2-3
CASLGSPFYGYTF TGTGCCAGCCTTGGATCTCCTTTCTATGGCTACACCTTC TRBV19 . . TRBJ1-2
CASRDSTDTDTQYF TGTGCCAGTAGGGACTCTACTGATACAGATACGCAGTATTTT TRBV19 . once TRBJ2-3
CASSPLSLTGIGYGYTF TGTGCCAGCAGCCCACTTTCGTTGACAGGGATCGGGTATGGCTACACCTTC TRBV28 TRBD1 few TRBJ1-2
CASSLARFFPYEQYF TGTGCCAGCAGCTTAGCCAGGTTTTTCCCCTACGAGCAGTACTTC TRBV7-8 . once TRBJ2-7
CASTNLYNSPLHF TGTGCCAGCACTAACTTGTATAATTCACCCCTCCACTTT TRBV28 . . TRBJ1-6
CASSFYQGARGYTF TGTGCCAGCAGTTTCTATCAGGGGGCCCGGGGCTACACCTTC TRBV28 TRBD1 few TRBJ1-2
CAWRSGQYYGYTF TGTGCCTGGAGGTCAGGACAGTACTATGGCTACACCTTC TRBV30 . . TRBJ1-2
CASSPTGGEQPQHF TGTGCCAGCTCACCAACAGGTGGGGAACAGCCCCAGCATTTT TRBV18 . . TRBJ1-5